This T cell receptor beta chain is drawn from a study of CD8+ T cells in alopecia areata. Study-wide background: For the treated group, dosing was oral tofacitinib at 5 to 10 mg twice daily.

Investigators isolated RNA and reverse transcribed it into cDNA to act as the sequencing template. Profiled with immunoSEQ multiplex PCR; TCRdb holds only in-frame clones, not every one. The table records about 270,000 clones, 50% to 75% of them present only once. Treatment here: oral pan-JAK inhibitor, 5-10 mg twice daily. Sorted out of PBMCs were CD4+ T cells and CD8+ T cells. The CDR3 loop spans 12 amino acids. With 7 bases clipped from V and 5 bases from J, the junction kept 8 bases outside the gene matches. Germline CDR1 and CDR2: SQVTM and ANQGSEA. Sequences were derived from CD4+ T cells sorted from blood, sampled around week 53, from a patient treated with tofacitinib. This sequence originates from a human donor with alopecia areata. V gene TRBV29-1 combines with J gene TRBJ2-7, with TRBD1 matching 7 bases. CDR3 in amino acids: CSGAGTANEQYF. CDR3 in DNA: TGCAGCGGAGCCGGGACAGCCAACGAGCAGTACTTC.